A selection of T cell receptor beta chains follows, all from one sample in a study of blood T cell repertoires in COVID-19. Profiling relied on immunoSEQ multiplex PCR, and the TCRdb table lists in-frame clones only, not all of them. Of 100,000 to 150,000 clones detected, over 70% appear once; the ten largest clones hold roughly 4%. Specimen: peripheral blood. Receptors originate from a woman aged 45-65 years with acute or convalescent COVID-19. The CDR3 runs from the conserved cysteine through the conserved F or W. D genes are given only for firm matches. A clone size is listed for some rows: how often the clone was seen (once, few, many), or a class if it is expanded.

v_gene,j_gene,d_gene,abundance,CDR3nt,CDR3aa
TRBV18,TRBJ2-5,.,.,TGTGCCAGCTCACCAACTCCAGTCCTGGCGGGAGAGACCCAGTACTTC,CASSPTPVLAGETQYF
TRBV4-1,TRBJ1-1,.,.,TGCGCCAGCAGCCACCCGGGACTGGGGGGTTCCGGAACGGCTGAAGCTTTCTTT,CASSHPGLGGSGTAEAFF
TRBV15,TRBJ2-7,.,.,TGTGCCACCAGCAGAGATGTCCTGGCCTCCTACGAGCAGTACTTC,CATSRDVLASYEQYF
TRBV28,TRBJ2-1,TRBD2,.,TGTGCCGCCACATTAGCGGGAGACTACAATGAGCAGTTCTTC,CAATLAGDYNEQFF
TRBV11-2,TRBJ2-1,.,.,TGTGCCAGCAGCCCCGGGAGCCGGGTGTTCTTC,CASSPGSRVFF
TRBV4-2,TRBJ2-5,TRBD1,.,TGTGCCAGCAGCCAAGAGGGGCAGGGGGCTCAAGAGACCCAGTACTTC,CASSQEGQGAQETQYF
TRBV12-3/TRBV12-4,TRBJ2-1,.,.,TGTGCCAGCAGTTTTCTAGAGGAGCAGTTCTTC,CASSFLEEQFF
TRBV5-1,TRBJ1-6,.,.,TGCGCCAGCACCCCGGGGGGGTCCACCTATAATTCACCCCTCCACTTT,CASTPGGSTYNSPLHF
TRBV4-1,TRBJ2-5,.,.,TGCGCCAGCAGCCTTTCCCCGAAGGGGATGGAGACCCAGTACTTC,CASSLSPKGMETQYF
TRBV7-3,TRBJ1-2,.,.,TGTGCCAGCAGCTTAAGGCGGGGCCGACATAACTATGGCTACACCTTC,CASSLRRGRHNYGYTF
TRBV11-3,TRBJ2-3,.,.,TGTGCCAGCAGCTTGAGTAGCGGCACAGATACGCAGTATTTT,CASSLSSGTDTQYF
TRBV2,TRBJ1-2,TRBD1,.,TGTGCCAGCGGATTGACACAGGGGGTAGATGGCTACACCTTC,CASGLTQGVDGYTF
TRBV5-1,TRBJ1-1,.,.,TGCGCCAGCAGCTTGGCGGGGGGCGGGACTGAAGCTTTCTTT,CASSLAGGGTEAFF
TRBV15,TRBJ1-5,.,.,TGTGCCACCAGCCCCTCGGCGGATATGCAGCCCCAGCATTTT,CATSPSADMQPQHF
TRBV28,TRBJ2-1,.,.,TGTGCCAGCACGGGCGGGGCCTCCTACAATGAGCAGTTCTTC,CASTGGASYNEQFF
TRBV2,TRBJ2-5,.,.,TGTGCCAGCAGTTACTCAAGGGGGTCCCAAGAGACCCAGTACTTC,CASSYSRGSQETQYF
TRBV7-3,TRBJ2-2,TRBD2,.,TGTGCCAGCAGCAATCCGGGACTAGAGGCCGGGGAGCTGTTTTTT,CASSNPGLEAGELFF
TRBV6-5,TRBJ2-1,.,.,TGTGCCAGCAGACCGAAGTGGGGGCCCTACAATGAGCAGTTCTTC,CASRPKWGPYNEQFF
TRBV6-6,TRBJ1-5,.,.,TGTGCCAGCAGTAAGTCGGAGCCCCAGCATTTT,CASSKSEPQHF
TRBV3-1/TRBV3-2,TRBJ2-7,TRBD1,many,TGTGCCAGCAGCCCCGGTGGGACAGTTTCTTCCGAGCAGTACTTC,CASSPGGTVSSEQYF
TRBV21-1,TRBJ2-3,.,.,TGTGCCAGCAGCAAATTGAGGACGCAGTATTTT,CASSKLRTQYF
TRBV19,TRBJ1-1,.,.,TGTGCCAGTACCCGATCGGACAGATATGAGAGCACTGAAGCTTTCTTT,CASTRSDRYESTEAFF
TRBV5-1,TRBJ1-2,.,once,TGCGCCAGCAGCTTGGCCATCGGGACACGGCAGAACTATGGCTACACCTTC,CASSLAIGTRQNYGYTF
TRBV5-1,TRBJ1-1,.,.,TGCGCCAGCATAGGAGACACTGAAGCTTTCTTT,CASIGDTEAFF
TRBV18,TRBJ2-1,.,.,TGTGCCAGCTCATCAAGGGGGAGTTCCTACAATGAGCAGTTCTTC,CASSSRGSSYNEQFF
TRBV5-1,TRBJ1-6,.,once,TGCGCCAGCAGCTTGGTTGGCGGAGAGAGCTCCTATAATTCACCCCTCCACTTT,CASSLVGGESSYNSPLHF
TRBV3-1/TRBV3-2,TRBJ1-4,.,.,TGTGCCAGCAGCCCCGGTAGATATGAAAAACTGTTTTTT,CASSPGRYEKLFF
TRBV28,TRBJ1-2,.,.,TGTGCCAGCAGTTCCTTGGGCGAATATGGCTACACCTTC,CASSSLGEYGYTF
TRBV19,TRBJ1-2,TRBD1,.,TGTGCCAGTAGTATCGACCACGGGACAGGAGTTAACTATGGCTACACCTTC,CASSIDHGTGVNYGYTF
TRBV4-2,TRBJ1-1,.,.,TGTGCCAGCAGCCAAGGGGCGGGTATGAACACTGAAGCTTTCTTT,CASSQGAGMNTEAFF
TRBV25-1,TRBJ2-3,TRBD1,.,TGTGCCAGCAGCGGGACAGAAACTAGCACAGATACGCAGTATTTT,CASSGTETSTDTQYF
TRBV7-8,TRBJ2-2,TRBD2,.,TGTGCCAGCAGCTTAAGGAGGGGGCCTAGCGGGGCGAACGGGGAGCTGTTTTTT,CASSLRRGPSGANGELFF
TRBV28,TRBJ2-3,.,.,TGTGCCAGTTCCGGGACTTTAGGAGAGGGGTCAATGCGAGCGCAGTATTTT,CASSGTLGEGSMRAQYF
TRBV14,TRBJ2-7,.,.,TGTGCCAGCAGCCCAGGTTCCTACGAGCAGTACTTC,CASSPGSYEQYF
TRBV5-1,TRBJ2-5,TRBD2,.,TGCGCCAGCAGCTTGGTTTCGAGCGGGGAAGAGACCCAGTACTTC,CASSLVSSGEETQYF
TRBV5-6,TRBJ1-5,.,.,TGTGCCAGCACCTTGGGGCCAGGGCACAATCAGCCCCAGCATTTT,CASTLGPGHNQPQHF
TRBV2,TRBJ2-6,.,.,TGTGCCAGCAGTGATACGGGACTCTTTAACTCTGGGGCCAACGTCCTGACTTTC,CASSDTGLFNSGANVLTF
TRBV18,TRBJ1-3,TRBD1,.,TGTGCCAGCTCACTCACAGGGGTTGGAAACACCATATATTTT,CASSLTGVGNTIYF
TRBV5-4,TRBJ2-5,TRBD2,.,TGTGCCAGCAGCCCGGGACTAGCGCTAGGGTCAGAGACCCAGTACTTC,CASSPGLALGSETQYF
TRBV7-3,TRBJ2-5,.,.,TGTGCCAGCAGCTTAACCGTCGACCAAGAGACCCAGTACTTC,CASSLTVDQETQYF
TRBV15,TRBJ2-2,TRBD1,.,TGTGCCACCAGCAGAGGACAGGGGATAACCGGGGAGCTGTTTTTT,CATSRGQGITGELFF
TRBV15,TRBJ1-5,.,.,TGTGCCACCAGCAGAGATGTGGGTATCAGGGCCAATCAGCCCCAGCATTTT,CATSRDVGIRANQPQHF
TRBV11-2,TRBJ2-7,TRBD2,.,TGTGCCAGCAGCCGGACTAGCGGGAGGTACGAGCAGTACTTC,CASSRTSGRYEQYF
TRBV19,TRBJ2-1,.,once,TGTGCCAGTAGTAGCCCCCTTCGAGTCCGGTACAATGAGCAGTTCTTC,CASSSPLRVRYNEQFF
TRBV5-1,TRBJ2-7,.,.,TGCGCCAGCAGCTTAGGACAGTTCTCCTACGAGCAGTACTTC,CASSLGQFSYEQYF
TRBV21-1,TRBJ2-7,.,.,TGTGCCAGCAGGAAAGACAGGGCATACGAGCAGTACTTC,CASRKDRAYEQYF
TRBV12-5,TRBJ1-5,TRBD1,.,TGTGCTAGTGGGCCGGGAACAGGGGGCTCTAGTCAGCCCCAGCATTTT,CASGPGTGGSSQPQHF
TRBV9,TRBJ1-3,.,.,TGTGCCAGCAGCCCCGGGGTGGGGGGCACCATATATTTT,CASSPGVGGTIYF
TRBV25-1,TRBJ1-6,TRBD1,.,TGTGCCAGCAGTGATCCGGGACAGGGTAATTCACCCCTCCACTTT,CASSDPGQGNSPLHF
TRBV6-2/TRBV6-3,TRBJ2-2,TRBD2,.,TGTGCCAGCAGCCGGACTAGTTCGGTCGGGGAGCTGTTTTTT,CASSRTSSVGELFF